Below, 10 T cell receptor beta chains from the same sample are listed, as sequenced in a study of CD8 T cells in Susac syndrome (dated by TCRdb to the late 2010s). Library method: the immunoSEQ multiplex PCR assay. RNA was extracted using the RNeasy kit, and roughly 0.5 to 1 microgram was reverse transcribed with random hexamers. Starting from the raw public reads, TCRdb applied fastp trimming at Q25, assembled clones with MiXCR and retained in-frame beta chains. Identical CDR3 proteins give one entry, which carries the most common genes and DNA. In all, the sample holds about 160,000 distinct CDR3 sequences, and approximately 90% of those were seen once. Approximately 0.073% of the sample goes to the ten largest clones. The material sequenced was CD4+ T cells from PBMCs. These receptor sequences come from a human donor in good health.

The chain carries TRBV18 and TRBJ2-3; D unresolved. In germline, CDR1 is KGHSH, CDR2 LQKENI. Trimming stripped 0 bases from V and 0 bases from J, with 4 bases between. The CDR3 consists of 14 residues. CDR3 nucleotides: TGTGCCAGCTCACCACCAGCTAGCACAGATACGCAGTATTTT. Translating it yields CASSPPASTDTQYF.

The rearrangement links TRBV20-1 to TRBJ2-7, with D unresolved. The V end was cut by 4 bases, the J end by 0 bases, with 13 bases between. Germline V CDR1 and CDR2: DFQATT, SNEGSKA (reference sequence). The CDR3 covers 14 residues. DNA for the CDR3: TGCAGTGCTATCGTCAGGCGGTTCTCCTACGAGCAGTACTTC. Protein sequence: CSAIVRRFSYEQYF.

The chain employs TRBV6-2 or TRBV6-3 and TRBJ2-2; TRBD1 agrees at 9 bases. This CDR3 has 15 residues. The V gene end was trimmed by 6 bases and the J gene end by 2 bases; junction bases not matched to a gene: 4. CDR1 is MNHEY and CDR2 is SVGEGT in the germline V gene. Here the CDR3 DNA reads TGTGCCAGCAGACTACAGGGGGCAAACACCGGGGAGCTGTTTTTT. This translates into CASRLQGANTGELFF.

This clonotype has just one count. V and J are TRBV29-1 and TRBJ2-3; tentatively, D is TRBD1 (6 bases). The germline V gene encodes CDR1 SQVTM and CDR2 ANQGSEA. V dropped 8 bases and J dropped 8 bases, with 17 bases sitting between them. CDR3 size: 12 residues. The CDR3 loop reads CSLSQGKGTQYF. The CDR3 nucleotides read TGCAGCCTTAGCCAGGGGAAGGGTACGCAGTATTTT.

J is TRBJ1-1 and V is TRBV2; D ambiguous. Per germline, CDR1 SNHLY and CDR2 FYNNEI. The CDR3 has 12 residues. Trimming took 4 bases from V and 8 from J, leaving 11 bases between them. The CDR3 DNA is TGTGCCAGCAGTGCCGGGGTGGGGGAAGCTTTCTTT. Its translation: CASSAGVGEAFF.

The chain is built from TRBV9 and TRBJ2-1; TRBD2 aligns across 8 bases. In germline, CDR1 is SGDLS, CDR2 YYNGEE. The junction had 3 bases not matched to a gene; V was cut back by 0 bases and J by 7 bases. CDR3 size: 14 residues. The CDR3 reads CASSVGTSINEQFF. The CDR3 bases are TGTGCCAGCAGCGTAGGGACTAGCATAAATGAGCAGTTCTTC.

Written as DNA, the CDR3 is TGCAGTGCCCCCCGACAGGGGTACGACGAGCAGTACTTC. Translation: CSAPRQGYDEQYF. This chain joins TRBV20-1 and TRBJ2-7; 8 bases map to TRBD1. The CDR3 sequence is 13 residues long. Trimming at V came to 6 bases and at J to 5 bases, leaving 9 bases not matched to a gene. Germline assignment: CDR1 DFQATT and CDR2 SNEGSKA (reference sequence).

Of note for this clonotype: A read error may produce the germline difference seen at one junction end. V is TRBV2 and J is TRBJ2-7; perhaps TRBD1 as D (5 bases). Germline CDR1 is SNHLY and CDR2 is FYNNEI. CDR3 length: 14 amino acids. The CDR3 spells CASREDSYSYEQYF. The CDR3 DNA follows: TGTGCCAGCAGAGAAGACAGTTACTCCTACGAGCAGTACTTC. The variable domain in full, with the rest retrieved from reference TRBV2 and TRBJ2-7, is EPEVTQTPSHQVTQMGQEVILRCVPISNHLYFYWYRQILGQKVEFLVSFYNNEISEKSEIFDDQFSVERPDGSNFTLKIRSTKLEDSAMYFCASREDSYSYEQYFGPGTRLTVT.

The gene calls are TRBV3-1 and TRBJ2-1; 8 bases match TRBD2. CDR3 size: 16 residues. Germline CDR1 is LGHDT and CDR2 is YNNKEL (reference sequence). Trimming at V came to 4 bases and at J to 4 bases, leaving 9 bases not matched to a gene. The CDR3 sequence: CASSPGTRGVYNEQFF. Here the CDR3 DNA reads TGTGCCAGCAGCCCCGGGACTAGGGGGGTTTACAATGAGCAGTTCTTC.

The CDR3: CASSVAGGGAYEQFF. The CDR3 bases are TGTGCCAGCAGCGTGGCGGGCGGGGGGGCATATGAGCAGTTCTTC. The chain employs TRBV9 and TRBJ2-1, with TRBD2 matching over 9 bases. CDR1 is SGDLS and CDR2 is YYNGEE in the germline V gene. CDR3 length equals 15 residues. V lost 2 bases and J lost 8; bases outside the gene matches: 8.